This entry features one TCR beta chain sequence. Its antigen remains unknown. There were likely unrecorded immune exposures, though donors were nominally healthy when sampled. The data were obtained in a study of cytomegalovirus exposure and HLA in healthy donors. Regarding the study as a whole: The authors later linked a missense DCLRE1C variant to TCR beta V- and J-gene trimming. Prior analysis indicated that the majority of TCR beta V segments exhibited productivity approximately 90% or approximately 30% of the time. Whilst most TCR sequences proved rare, a subset of public TCRs occurred across many donors.

The V end was cut by 6 bases, the J end by 5 bases, with 13 bases between. The germline CDR1 and CDR2 sequences are SGHAT and FQNNGV. CDR3 length: 13 residues. 13 Jbeta primers and 60 Vbeta primers were used for the PCR. Data came from immunoSEQ multiplex PCR; TCRdb stores just in-frame clones and leaves some out. The sample includes 65,000 or so clones, roughly 77% of them seen just once. This chain uses TRBV11-2 with TRBJ1-2; no definite D call. Sequencing was done on a sample of PBMCs. The sequence was obtained from a middle-aged woman in good health and CMV-seropositive. CDR3 residues: CASRGLRLYGYTF. CDR3 sequence (DNA): TGTGCCAGCAGGGGCCTCCGACTATATGGCTACACCTTC. The full variable domain, completed using reference TRBV11-2 and TRBJ1-2, is EAGVAQSPRYKIIEKRQSVAFWCNPISGHATLYWYQQILGQGPKLLIQFQNNGVVDDSQLPKDRFSAERLKGVDSTLKIQPAKLEDSAVYLCASRGLRLYGYTFGSGTRLTVV.